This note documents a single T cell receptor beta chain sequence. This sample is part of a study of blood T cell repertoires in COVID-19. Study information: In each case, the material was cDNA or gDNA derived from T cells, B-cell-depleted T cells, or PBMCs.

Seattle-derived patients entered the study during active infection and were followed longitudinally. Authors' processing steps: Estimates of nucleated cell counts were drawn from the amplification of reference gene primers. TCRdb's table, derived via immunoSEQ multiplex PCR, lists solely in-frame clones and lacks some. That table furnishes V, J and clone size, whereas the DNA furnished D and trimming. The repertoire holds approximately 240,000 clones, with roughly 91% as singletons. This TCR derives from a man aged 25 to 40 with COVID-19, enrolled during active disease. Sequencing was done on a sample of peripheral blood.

Here the CDR3 reads CASSVDKEGSGWETQYF. Written as DNA, the CDR3 is TGTGCCAGCAGCGTAGATAAGGAGGGCTCAGGGTGGGAGACCCAGTACTTC. This chain uses TRBV9 with TRBJ2-5; maybe TRBD2 (6 bases). The CDR3 is 17 amino acids. Trimming took off 0 bases at V and 5 bases at J, with 20 bases between the two ends. Germline V gene sequence: CDR1 SGDLS, CDR2 YYNGEE. The whole variable domain, filled in from reference TRBV9 and TRBJ2-5, reads DSGVTQTPKHLITATGQRVTLRCSPRSGDLSVYWYQQSLDQGLQFLIQYYNGEERAKGNILERFSAQQFPDLHSELNLSSLELGDSALYFCASSVDKEGSGWETQYFGPGTRLLVL.